The 6 T cell receptor beta chains in this list originate from one sample, sequenced in a study of blood T cell repertoires in COVID-19. Using immunoSEQ multiplex PCR, the repertoire was profiled, and TCRdb retains in-frame clones only, with some absent. Among 200,000 or so clones listed, 79% were seen once. Sequences were obtained from peripheral blood. These receptors all come from a man aged 55 to 69 with active or convalescent COVID-19.

CDR3 sequence: CASSFTSGTPMGNEQFF. In DNA, the CDR3 is TGTGCCAGCAGTTTTACCAGCGGGACCCCGATGGGGAATGAGCAGTTCTTC. The rearrangement links TRBV28 to TRBJ2-1; 7 positions agree with TRBD2. Germline V gene lookup returns CDR1 MDHEN and CDR2 SYDVKM. Trimming took 3 bases from V and 7 from J; bases not matched to a gene: 15. CDR3 length: 17 residues.

This chain joins TRBV7-9 and TRBJ2-7; 7 bases map to TRBD1. There are 14 residues in the CDR3. The V and J ends lost 10 bases and 3 bases, in that order; junction bases with no gene match: 12. The germline gives CDR1 SEHNR, CDR2 FQNEAQ (reference sequence). The CDR3 is CAIPGQLNNYEQYF. CDR3 nucleotide sequence: TGTGCCATCCCGGGACAGTTGAATAACTACGAGCAGTACTTC.

The chain's CDR3 is CASSTGGQLTGELFF. The CDR3 DNA sequence: TGTGCCAGCAGCACAGGAGGGCAGCTCACCGGGGAGCTGTTTTTT. The chain couples TRBV7-2 to TRBJ2-2; tentatively, D is TRBD2 (6 bases). The V gene lost 5 bases and the J gene lost 4 bases, with 14 bases spanning the gap. This CDR3 has 15 residues. Germline V gene lookup returns CDR1 SGHTA and CDR2 FQGNSA.

CDR3 in amino acids: CASSPYSNQPQHF. The CDR3 nucleotides are TGTGCCAGTAGTCCTTATAGCAATCAGCCCCAGCATTTT. The V and J genes are TRBV19 and TRBJ1-5, with D unresolved. Trimming removed 5 bases at V and 0 bases at J, with 5 bases between. The germline V gene encodes CDR1 LNHDA and CDR2 SQIVND (reference sequence). This CDR3 spans 13 amino acids.

The rearrangement joins TRBV21-1 to TRBJ2-3; the table's D call TRBD2 went unverified against the DNA. TRBV21-1 is classified as a pseudogene. The CDR3 sequence is 18 residues long. CDR3 amino acids: CASSKAGGGRGGVDTQYF. CDR3 nucleotides: TGTGCCAGCAGCAAAGCGGGCGGGGGACGGGGAGGGGTAGATACGCAGTATTTT.

Points on this clone: Other nucleotide sequences from this sample produce the same CDR3. The chain joins TRBV18 to TRBJ2-3; 12 bases fit TRBD2. CDR1 is KGHSH, CDR2 LQKENI, per germline. CDR3 size: 16 residues. The V segment lost 2 bases and the J segment 2 bases; nucleotides outside the gene matches: 2. CDR3 sequence reads: CASSPGTSGHTDTQYF. The DNA for the CDR3 is TGTGCCAGCTCACCAGGGACTAGCGGGCACACAGATACGCAGTATTTT.